These 10 T cell receptor beta chains share one sample of origin, sequenced in a study of neoadjuvant nivolumab and ipilimumab in lung cancer. Measured with immunoSEQ multiplex PCR; TCRdb has only the in-frame clones, and not every one. The sample contains some 50,000 clones, around 89% of which appear only once. Sequenced material: blood, taken before neoadjuvant nivolumab, alone or with ipilimumab. All receptors come from an adult with non-small cell lung cancer. Some clones in this sample may be carry-over from other donors' samples.

The J gene is TRBJ1-1, the V gene TRBV6-5; 11 bases line up with TRBD1. Looked up from germline, CDR1 is MNHEY and CDR2 is SVGAGI. The CDR3 has 15 residues. V lost 6 bases, J lost 5 bases, and 8 bases stayed unmatched. This CDR3 reads CASRLTGTGGTEAFF. The CDR3 bases are TGTGCCAGCAGACTCACCGGGACAGGGGGGACTGAAGCTTTCTTT.

The CDR3 nucleotides are TGTGCCAGCAGCCGAACCGCCGTAGACATTGAGCAGTTCTTC. Residues: CASSRTAVDIEQFF. V is TRBV7-9 and J is TRBJ2-1; D remains ambiguous. Trimming took 5 bases from V and 9 from J, leaving 17 bases between them. CDR3 size: 14 residues. Germline CDR1 SEHNR, CDR2 FQNEAQ (reference sequence).

CDR3 coding DNA: TGTGCCAGTAGTATAATGGTAGCGGGGCCCACAGATACGCAGTATTTT. It is translated as CASSIMVAGPTDTQYF. The rearrangement joins TRBV19 to TRBJ2-3; 8 bases are shared with TRBD2. CDR1 LNHDA and CDR2 SQIVND come from the germline V gene (reference sequence). This CDR3 comprises 16 residues. V shed 2 bases and J 2 bases; nucleotides not matched to a gene: 6.

The chain links TRBV29-1 to TRBJ2-3; the D is unclear. V lost 8 bases, J lost 2 bases, and 5 bases lay in between. The germline CDR1 and CDR2 sequences are SQVTM and ANQGSEA. This CDR3 contains 10 residues. The CDR3 loop reads CSTNTDTQYF. Here the CDR3 DNA reads TGCAGCACCAACACAGATACGCAGTATTTT.

V is TRBV6-5 and J is TRBJ2-7; tentatively, D is TRBD2 (5 bases). The CDR3 extends over 13 amino acids. The ends were cut back, 6 bases at V and 1 base at J, with 10 bases in the middle. The germline CDR1 and CDR2 sequences are MNHEY and SVGAGI. The CDR3 DNA follows: TGTGCCAGCAGGGGAGCGGCATCCTACGAGCAGTACTTC. This translates into CASRGAASYEQYF.

To note about this clone: Other nucleotide sequences from this sample produce the same CDR3. The chain joins TRBV5-6 to TRBJ1-2; D might be TRBD1 (5 bases). The CDR3 covers 14 residues. V lost 5 bases and J 1 base, leaving 12 bases between the germline ends. From germline, CDR1 is SGHDT and CDR2 YYEEEE. This CDR3 reads CASRVHRNNYGYTF. In nucleotides, the CDR3 is TGTGCCAGCAGAGTGCACAGGAATAACTATGGCTACACCTTC.

V usage is TRBV4-1 and J usage is TRBJ1-1; the D gene is possibly TRBD1 (6 bases). The CDR3 has 14 residues. Germline assignment: CDR1 MGHRA and CDR2 YSYEKL. V was shortened by 6 bases and J by 6 bases, with 17 bases between the two germline ends. CDR3: CASSYRVGEAEAFF. As DNA, the CDR3 is TGCGCCAGCAGTTACAGGGTAGGGGAGGCTGAAGCTTTCTTT.

The chain couples TRBV7-8 to TRBJ1-2; 7 bases agree with TRBD1. The ends lost 0 bases at V and 0 bases at J; junction bases unmatched: 7. This CDR3 has 17 residues. Germline CDR1 is SGHVS and CDR2 is FQNEAQ. The CDR3 DNA reads as TGTGCCAGCAGCTTAGCCAGGACAGGCGGAGCTAACTATGGCTACACCTTC. Translated: CASSLARTGGANYGYTF.

This chain links TRBV5-1 with TRBJ1-3, with TRBD1 identical over 7 bases. Germline-derived CDR1 and CDR2 are SGHRS and YFSETQ. Trimming removed 4 bases from V and 4 bases from J; junction bases left unmatched: 11. The CDR3 loop spans 16 amino acids. The CDR3 sequence: CASSLNRGLRGNTIYF. CDR3 in DNA: TGCGCCAGCAGCCTAAACAGGGGCCTTAGGGGAAACACCATATATTTT. Combining the CDR3 with reference TRBV5-1 and TRBJ1-3 gives the whole variable domain KAGVTQTPRYLIKTRGQQVTLSCSPISGHRSVSWYQQTPGQGLQFLFEYFSETQRNKGNFPGRFSGRQFSNSRSEMNVSTLELGDSALYLCASSLNRGLRGNTIYFGEGSWLTVV.

This chain joins TRBV5-6 and TRBJ1-5, with TRBD1 matching over 11 bases. V trimming: 3 bases; J trimming: 3 bases; junction bases outside the gene matches: 5. The CDR3 loop spans 16 amino acids. Germline V gene data show CDR1 as SGHDT and CDR2 as YYEEEE. This CDR3 is CASSSGQGADNQPQHF. CDR3 nucleotide sequence: TGTGCCAGCAGCTCAGGACAGGGGGCGGACAATCAGCCCCAGCATTTT.